This TCR beta chain appears in the sequencing data of a study of T-cell memory formation after mild COVID-19. Turning to the study itself: Each donor largely had its own TCR clusters.

CDR3 length: 17 residues. V gave up 4 bases and J gave up 7 bases; unmatched junction bases: 16. Germline V gene lookup returns CDR1 MNHNY and CDR2 SVGAGI (reference sequence). Via MiXCR, TCRdb re-called the 5' RACE reads, giving one row per CDR3 protein. The sample yields about 470,000 distinct CDR3 sequences, around 25% seen once. The study, taken as a whole, reports: Several responding clones turned up in pre-infection memory, indicating that cross-reactive memory may have taken part. The authors did not confirm SARS-CoV-2 specificity of second-wave clones peaking day 37. The study found contracting CD4+ clones mainly in CM and EM and contracting CD8+ clones in EMRA.

For this clonotype: Its specificity is not known.

Material for sequencing was PBMCs or a T cell subset sorted from them (not recorded which). The TCR was taken from an adult woman who had mild COVID-19 (a few samples of this study predate the infection). Cell type and time point are not known. This chain links TRBV6-6 with TRBJ1-1, with 9 nucleotides matching TRBD1. This CDR3 is CASSSRVGGQGKNEAFF. The CDR3 nucleotides are TGTGCCAGCAGTTCCCGCGTGGGAGGACAGGGGAAGAATGAAGCTTTCTTT.